This T cell receptor (beta chain) is from a study of blood T cell repertoires in COVID-19. Study details: T cells, B-cell-depleted T cells, or PBMCs supplied cDNA or gDNA.

Germline values: CDR1 SGDLS, CDR2 YYNGEE. The CDR3 totals 15 residues. V shed 4 bases and J shed 6 bases, with 17 bases lying between them. The method was immunoSEQ multiplex PCR; TCRdb's version includes in-frame clones alone and lacks a portion of them. The table has around 70,000 clones, about 90% seen once. The sample consisted of peripheral blood. This chain joins TRBV9 and TRBJ1-5; TRBD1 is a possible D gene (5 bases). The clonotype comes from a human donor in a cohort sampled during active COVID-19. The CDR3 DNA reads TGTGCCAGCAGCCCACGGGGCCTCGGGGGTCAGCCCCAGCATTTT. Translated, it gives CASSPRGLGGQPQHF.